Sequencing of this TCR beta chain was carried out in a study of blood T cell repertoires in COVID-19. Looking at the study overall: Material from acute and convalescent COVID-19 was sourced from the United States, Italy and Spain. The cDNA or gDNA used as material had been derived from T cells, B-cell-depleted T cells, or PBMCs.

Trimming at V came to 2 bases and at J to 5 bases, leaving 6 bases not matched to a gene. The germline V gene has CDR1 SGHVS and CDR2 FNYEAQ. The CDR3 is 15 residues long. Per the original data handling: Amplification with reference gene primers provided the estimates of nucleated cell counts. Data came from immunoSEQ multiplex PCR; TCRdb stores just in-frame clones and leaves some out. V and J calls plus clone size are reproduced from that table; the DNA served to infer D and trimming. The table has about 200,000 clones, around nine tenths seen once. The V gene is TRBV7-6, the J gene TRBJ2-5; 9 bases map to TRBD1. The clonotype comes from a man in his forties or fifties with acute or convalescent COVID-19. Sample: peripheral blood. The CDR3 DNA is TGTGCCAGCAGCTTACAACAGGGGGCGCGGGAGACCCAGTACTTC. Its protein is CASSLQQGARETQYF.